Presented here are 20 T cell receptor beta chains from one specimen sequenced in a study of control samples from healthy donors and cancer patients. Assay used: immunoSEQ multiplex PCR; TCRdb lists only in-frame clones, some missing. The data contain approximately 94,000 clones, roughly 83% of them singletons. Sequenced sample: PBMCs. These receptors came from a man in his sixties or seventies with lung cancer.

This clone was detected only once. The CDR3 DNA follows: TGTGCCACCAGCAGTCGGGGGGACGGAAGCACAGATACGCAGTATTTT. Translated, it gives CATSSRGDGSTDTQYF. This chain joins TRBV15 and TRBJ2-3; TRBD2 agrees at 7 bases. There are 16 residues in the CDR3. Germline V lookup: CDR1 LNHNV, CDR2 YYDKDF (reference sequence). With 3 bases clipped from V and 0 bases from J, the junction kept 6 bases outside the gene matches.

The chain combines TRBV25-1 with TRBJ1-2; the D is unclear. Trimming shortened V by 10 bases and J by 8 bases, and 11 bases separated the two germline ends. The CDR3 length is 10 residues. Looked up from germline, CDR1 is MGHDK and CDR2 is SYGVNS. The CDR3 spells CATKQGGYTF. For the CDR3, the DNA is TGTGCCACTAAGCAAGGGGGCTACACCTTC.

J is TRBJ1-4 and V is TRBV29-1; D is perhaps TRBD1 (6 bases). The CDR3 loop spans 14 amino acids. From germline, CDR1 is SQVTM and CDR2 ANQGSEA. With 6 bases removed from V and 5 bases from J, the gap between germline ends came to 16 bases. The DNA for the CDR3 is TGCAGCGTCATGAGGGACACAAGGAATGAAAAACTGTTTTTT. Amino acids: CSVMRDTRNEKLFF.

The genes are TRBV6-5 and TRBJ1-5; D gene ambiguous. The CDR3 is 14 residues long. V lost 7 bases, J lost 10 bases, and 20 bases lay in between. CDR1 and CDR2 (germline): MNHEY, SVGAGI. CDR3 nucleotides: TGTGCCAGCACCCCGAGGGCTCTGGGTTCCCCCCAGCATTTT. This translates into CASTPRALGSPQHF.

The J gene is TRBJ2-5, the V gene TRBV7-9; either TRBD1 or TRBD2 may fit D (5 bases each). CDR3 length: 12 amino acids. Trimming pared 8 bases from V and 7 bases from J, leaving 14 bases between. The germline gives CDR1 SEHNR, CDR2 FQNEAQ (reference sequence). The CDR3 protein is CASLGPASTQYF. CDR3 coding DNA: TGTGCCAGCTTGGGACCTGCTTCGACCCAGTACTTC.

The chain recombines TRBV18 with TRBJ2-1; the match to TRBD2 covers 13 bases. V gave up 0 bases and J gave up 10 bases; unmatched junction bases: 9. Germline V CDR1 and CDR2: KGHSH, LQKENI. The CDR3 covers 17 residues. CDR3 sequence (DNA): TGTGCCAGCTCACCACCGGGTACTAGCGGGGGGGCCAGAGAGCAGTTCTTC. It encodes CASSPPGTSGGAREQFF.

CDR3 in amino acids: CASAGPVAGHTIYF. In nucleotides, the CDR3 is TGTGCCTCAGCGGGCCCCGTAGCTGGGCACACCATATATTTT. The chain couples TRBV30 to TRBJ1-3; no definite D call. Germline CDR1 reads GTSNPN; CDR2 reads SVGIG (reference sequence). The CDR3 is 14 amino acids. Deletions cut 7 bases from V and 8 bases from J, with 21 bases between.

The chain has TRBV10-1 and TRBJ2-2; D gene ambiguous. Germline V gene data show CDR1 as WNHNN and CDR2 as SYGVQD (reference sequence). The V gene lost 2 bases and the J gene lost 6 bases, with 13 bases spanning the gap. This CDR3 contains 15 residues. In DNA form, the CDR3 reads TGCGCCAGCAGTGAGGCGACCTTGGGTGCCGGGGAGCTGTTTTTT. Its translation is CASSEATLGAGELFF.

This sequence joins TRBV29-1 and TRBJ1-1, with D possibly matching TRBD1 (5 bases). V lost 4 bases to trimming and J lost 3 bases, with 21 bases between them. Germline CDR1 and CDR2: SQVTM and ANQGSEA. This CDR3 spans 16 amino acids. CDR3 DNA: TGCAGCGTTGTCGGGTACCTCCGGGGCTCGGACACTGAAGCTTTCTTT. It yields the protein CSVVGYLRGSDTEAFF.

The chain links TRBV7-2 to TRBJ2-2; possibly TRBD2 for D (5 bases). Germline V lookup: CDR1 SGHTA, CDR2 FQGNSA. The V gene lost 4 bases and the J gene lost 7 bases, with 13 bases spanning the gap. CDR3 length: 14 amino acids. This chain's CDR3 is CASSSGIYGGELFF. CDR3 bases: TGTGCCAGCAGCTCGGGGATTTACGGCGGGGAGCTGTTTTTT.

V gene TRBV11-2 combines with J gene TRBJ2-3; D gene ambiguous. The CDR3 has 13 residues. Per the germline V gene, CDR1 is SGHAT and CDR2 is FQNNGV. The V and J ends lost 9 bases and 1 base respectively, with 11 bases between them. The CDR3 loop reads CASGPRGTDTQYF. CDR3 nucleotide sequence: TGTGCCAGTGGACCTAGGGGCACAGATACGCAGTATTTT.

The rearrangement uses TRBV30 and TRBJ2-5, with 11 bases identical to TRBD2. CDR1 GTSNPN and CDR2 SVGIG come from the germline V gene (reference sequence). The CDR3 is 15 residues long. V dropped 1 base and J dropped 4; count of bases not matched to a gene: 5. The CDR3 DNA follows: TGTGCCTGGAGTGCAGGGCTAGCGGGGGGAGAGACCCAGTACTTC. Its translation is CAWSAGLAGGETQYF.

The genes are TRBV7-2 and TRBJ1-1; TRBD1 is a possible D gene (6 bases). Trimming removed 2 bases from V and 6 bases from J, with 22 bases in between. CDR3 length: 17 amino acids. CDR1 and CDR2 from the germline V gene are SGHTA and FQGNSA. CDR3 sequence: CASSLWGGHQGVPEAFF. DNA of the CDR3: TGTGCCAGCAGCTTATGGGGGGGGCATCAAGGGGTCCCTGAAGCTTTCTTT.

Worth noting for this clone: The same CDR3 is also encoded by other DNA sequences in this sample. V and J are TRBV7-8 and TRBJ2-3; D ambiguous. The CDR3 spans 15 residues. V was shortened by 1 base and J by 0 bases, with 8 bases between the two germline ends. CDR1 and CDR2 from the germline V gene are SGHVS and FQNEAQ. CDR3 sequence: CASSLGGPSTDTQYF. The DNA for the CDR3 is TGTGCCAGCAGCTTAGGCGGTCCTAGCACAGATACGCAGTATTTT.

The chain combines TRBV21-1 with TRBJ2-2; the table names TRBD2, a call not compared with the DNA. TRBV21-1 is a documented pseudogene. The CDR3 totals 20 residues. In nucleotides, the CDR3 is TGTGCCAACCAGAGTGGACCTAGGGGACTAGCGGGGGGTTTCACCGGGGAGCTGTTTTTT. Its translation: CANQSGPRGLAGGFTGELFF.

This clone was observed a handful of times. The CDR3 region has the DNA TGCGCCACCTATACTGCCGGGACAGGGGGCAACTATGGCTACACCTTC. Its translation is CATYTAGTGGNYGYTF. The chain uses TRBV5-1 and TRBJ1-2; 12 nucleotides agree with TRBD1. Germline CDR1 SGHRS, CDR2 YFSETQ. The junction had 11 bases not matched to a gene; V was cut back by 9 bases and J by 2 bases. This CDR3 region has 16 residues.

The gene calls are TRBV2 and TRBJ1-5, with 7 bases that match TRBD1. The V gene end was trimmed by 6 bases and the J gene end by 4 bases; junction bases not matched to a gene: 12. The CDR3 spans 16 residues. Per germline, CDR1 SNHLY and CDR2 FYNNEI. The CDR3: CASSQSLRGRNQPQHF. As DNA, the CDR3 is TGTGCCAGCAGCCAGTCGTTAAGGGGGCGAAATCAGCCCCAGCATTTT.

The V gene is TRBV14, the J gene TRBJ2-3; D unclear. V was cut by 1 base and J by 1 base, with 12 bases left in between. The CDR3 is 16 residues long. Germline loops: CDR1 SGHDN, CDR2 FVKESK. This CDR3 reads CASSQGWATGTDTQYF. Written as DNA, the CDR3 is TGTGCCAGCAGCCAAGGGTGGGCCACGGGCACAGATACGCAGTATTTT.

V usage is TRBV12-5 and J usage is TRBJ1-1, with D unclear. Germline V gene lookup returns CDR1 LGHNT and CDR2 FRNRAP. This CDR3 region has 14 residues. V was pared by 0 bases and J by 5 bases, with 10 bases between. In DNA form, the CDR3 reads TGTGCTAGTGGTTTGGTACGCGCAGCTACTGAAGCTTTCTTT. It codes for CASGLVRAATEAFF.

CDR3 coding DNA: TGTGCCAGCAGCTTTCAGGGGGAAGAGACCCAGTACTTC. Protein sequence: CASSFQGEETQYF. The chain combines TRBV5-6 with TRBJ2-5; TRBD1 matches 7 bases. This CDR3 region has 13 residues. The J segment lost 3 bases and the V segment lost 2 bases, leaving 1 base of the junction unmatched. CDR1 and CDR2 (germline): SGHDT, YYEEEE.